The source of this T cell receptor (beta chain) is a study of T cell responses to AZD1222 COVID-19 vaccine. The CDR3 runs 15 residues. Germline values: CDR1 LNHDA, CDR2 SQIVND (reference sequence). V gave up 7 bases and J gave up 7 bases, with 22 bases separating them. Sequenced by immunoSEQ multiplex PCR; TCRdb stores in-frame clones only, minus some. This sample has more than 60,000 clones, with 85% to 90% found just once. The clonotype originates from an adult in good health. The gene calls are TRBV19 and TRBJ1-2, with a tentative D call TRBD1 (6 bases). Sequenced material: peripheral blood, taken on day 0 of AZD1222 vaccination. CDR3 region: CASTSSFRGAGGYTF. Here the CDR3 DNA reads TGTGCCAGTACGTCCTCATTCCGGGGGGCTGGTGGCTACACCTTC.